This paragraph reports one T cell receptor (beta chain). This sample stems from a study of blood T cell repertoires in COVID-19. The wider study: COVID-19 samples from acute and convalescent phases originated in the United States, Italy and Spain. T cells, B-cell-depleted T cells, or PBMCs supplied cDNA or gDNA.

Repertoires were generated with immunoSEQ multiplex PCR, while TCRdb's copy carries only in-frame clones and drops some. The repertoire holds approximately 83,000 clones, with approximately 80% as singletons. The CDR3 has 14 residues. The V end was cut by 4 bases, the J end by 2 bases, with 8 bases between. CDR1 SNHLY and CDR2 FYNNEI come from the germline V gene. The receptor's source is a man in his forties or fifties with acute or convalescent COVID-19. Sequencing used peripheral blood. The chain joins TRBV2 to TRBJ2-2; perhaps TRBD2 as D (5 bases). The CDR3 nucleotides read TGTGCCAGCAGTGTCCTAGCCAACACCGGGGAGCTGTTTTTT. Its protein product is CASSVLANTGELFF. The complete variable domain, with remaining parts taken from reference TRBV2 and TRBJ2-2, reads EPEVTQTPSHQVTQMGQEVILRCVPISNHLYFYWYRQILGQKVEFLVSFYNNEISEKSEIFDDQFSVERPDGSNFTLKIRSTKLEDSAMYFCASSVLANTGELFFGEGSRLTVL.